Below, 30 T cell receptor beta chains from the same sample are listed, as sequenced in a study of blood T cell repertoires in COVID-19 (dated by TCRdb to 2020 to 2021). To prepare the library, the immunoSEQ multiplex PCR assay was applied. The table was pulled from immuneACCESS by TCRdb, which kept in-frame rearrangements only. Such tables lose some clones; where checked, under half of the loss comes from unresolved V genes, and the rest has no known cause. The sample includes about 150,000 clones, with around 80% observed a single time. Together, the top ten hold roughly 15% of the sample. The sequenced sample was peripheral blood. The source is a human donor with acute or convalescent COVID-19. The donor label of this sample is uncertain.

This rearrangement joins TRBV7-2 to TRBJ2-5; 8 bases fit TRBD1. The germline V gene encodes CDR1 SGHTA and CDR2 FQGNSA. Trimming took 5 bases from V and 5 from J; bases not matched to a gene: 10. The CDR3 has 15 amino acids. The CDR3 protein is CASSLGQGSGETQYF. The CDR3 DNA reads TGTGCCAGCAGCCTAGGACAGGGTTCAGGGGAGACCCAGTACTTC.

V usage is TRBV5-1 and J usage is TRBJ2-3; possibly TRBD2 for D (5 bases). Trimming pared 4 bases from V and 2 bases from J, leaving 5 bases between. Germline CDR1 reads SGHRS; CDR2 reads YFSETQ. This CDR3 contains 12 residues. The CDR3 loop reads CASSRDTDTQYF. The DNA for the CDR3 is TGCGCCAGCAGCCGGGACACAGATACGCAGTATTTT.

This chain joins TRBV5-6 and TRBJ1-2; D perhaps matches TRBD1 (5 bases). Germline V lookup: CDR1 SGHDT, CDR2 YYEEEE. The germline V and J ends were trimmed by 4 bases and 8 bases, with 15 bases remaining between them. The CDR3 has 13 amino acids. CDR3 protein: CASSPGTGKGYTF. The DNA for the CDR3 is TGTGCCAGCAGCCCCGGGACTGGAAAGGGCTACACCTTC.

Only one count was recorded for this clone. The gene calls are TRBV18 and TRBJ1-1; 9 nucleotides align to TRBD1. Trimming cost V 3 bases and J 4 bases; bases outside gene matches: 3. Germline loops: CDR1 KGHSH, CDR2 LQKENI. The CDR3 sequence is 14 residues long. In nucleotides, the CDR3 is TGTGCCAGCTCACCTCAACAGGGGGCCACTGAAGCTTTCTTT. This translates into CASSPQQGATEAFF.

The chain joins TRBV12-3 or TRBV12-4 to TRBJ1-1; D is possibly TRBD1 (6 bases). The CDR3 runs to 13 residues. V dropped 6 bases and J dropped 3 bases, with 11 bases sitting between them. Here the CDR3 DNA reads TGTGCCAGCAGACAAGGGGGGGACACTGAAGCTTTCTTT. As protein: CASRQGGDTEAFF.

V and J are TRBV5-1 and TRBJ2-1, with 8 positions matching TRBD2. Trimming at V came to 3 bases and at J to 6 bases, leaving 5 bases not matched to a gene. This CDR3 comprises 14 residues. Germline lookup yields CDR1 SGHRS and CDR2 YFSETQ. CDR3 loop: CASSSGLASNEQFF. In DNA, the CDR3 is TGCGCCAGCAGCTCCGGACTAGCCTCCAATGAGCAGTTCTTC.

The chain carries TRBV7-8 and TRBJ1-1; D might be TRBD1 (6 bases). The CDR3 contains 16 residues. Between the trimmed V and J ends, which lost 6 bases and 6 bases, there was a span of 23 bases. Germline lookup yields CDR1 SGHVS and CDR2 FQNEAQ. CDR3 sequence: CASSSGEFTRLAEAFF. In DNA, the CDR3 is TGTGCCAGCAGTTCAGGGGAATTCACGAGATTGGCTGAAGCTTTCTTT.

The rearrangement joins TRBV7-6 to TRBJ2-3; D gene unclear. V was pared by 5 bases and J by 0 bases, with 3 bases between. Looked up from germline, CDR1 is SGHVS and CDR2 is FNYEAQ. CDR3 length equals 12 residues. CDR3: CASSPSTDTQYF. DNA for the CDR3: TGTGCCAGCAGCCCTAGCACAGATACGCAGTATTTT. The full variable domain, with the rest looked up from reference TRBV7-6 and TRBJ2-3, is GAGVSQSPRYKVTKRGQDVALRCDPISGHVSLYWYRQALGQGPEFLTYFNYEAQQDKSGLPNDRFSAERPEGSISTLTIQRTEQRDSAMYRCASSPSTDTQYFGPGTRLTVL.

This chain uses TRBV6-5 with TRBJ1-2; D possibly corresponds to TRBD1 (5 bases). V lost 4 bases and J lost 4, with 19 bases in between. This CDR3 has 16 amino acids. The germline gives CDR1 MNHEY, CDR2 SVGAGI. The CDR3 region is CASSSVGTGLPYGYTF. The CDR3 DNA reads as TGTGCCAGCAGTTCGGTGGGTACAGGATTACCCTATGGCTACACCTTC.

The sample holds one count of this clone. The chain joins TRBV20-1 to TRBJ1-5, with 8 bases lining up with TRBD1. From germline, CDR1 is DFQATT and CDR2 SNEGSKA (reference sequence). This CDR3 has 16 residues. The ends lost 3 bases at V and 2 bases at J; junction bases unmatched: 9. In DNA, the CDR3 is TGCAGTGCTAGTTACACGACAGGGGCGGGCAATCAGCCCCAGCATTTT. Translating gives CSASYTTGAGNQPQHF.

This rearrangement joins TRBV15 to TRBJ1-4; D not resolved. V was pared by 3 bases and J by 13 bases, with 12 bases between. CDR1 and CDR2 from the germline V gene are LNHNV and YYDKDF (reference sequence). This CDR3 spans 12 amino acids. CDR3 residues: CATSSLLRVLFF. In DNA form, the CDR3 reads TGTGCCACCAGCAGTCTTCTGAGGGTACTGTTTTTT.

This chain joins TRBV11-2 and TRBJ2-7; 13 bases are a match to TRBD2. J gave up 3 bases and V 5 bases, and 7 bases lay outside the gene matches. Germline CDR1 SGHAT, CDR2 FQNNGV. The CDR3 is 16 residues long. CDR3 sequence: CASSDSGLAGRYEQYF. Here the CDR3 DNA reads TGTGCCAGCAGCGATTCGGGACTAGCGGGGCGCTACGAGCAGTACTTC.

V and J are TRBV19 and TRBJ2-1; the D gene is possibly TRBD1 (6 bases). Germline values: CDR1 LNHDA, CDR2 SQIVND (reference sequence). The length of the CDR3 is 13 residues. Trimming took off 10 bases at V and 9 bases at J, with 19 bases between the two ends. This chain's CDR3 is CATAPGQPGEQFF. The CDR3 DNA is TGTGCCACGGCTCCGGGACAACCTGGTGAGCAGTTCTTC.

The rearrangement uses TRBV5-4 and TRBJ1-2; tentatively, D is TRBD1 (5 bases). There are 14 residues in the CDR3. Trimming took off 5 bases at V and 1 base at J, with 12 bases between the two ends. CDR1 SGHNT and CDR2 YYREEE come from the germline V gene (reference sequence). The CDR3 region is CASRLTVNNYGYTF. CDR3 nucleotides: TGTGCCAGCAGGTTGACAGTGAATAACTATGGCTACACCTTC.

This rearrangement joins TRBV3-1 (or the pseudogene TRBV3-2) to TRBJ2-7; D is uncertain. From germline, CDR1 is LGHDT and CDR2 YNNKEL (reference sequence). V lost 4 bases and J lost 0, with 10 bases in between. This CDR3 is 14 amino acids long. The CDR3 nucleotides are TGTGCCAGCAGCCGTGACACTTACTCCTACGAGCAGTACTTC. Protein: CASSRDTYSYEQYF.

V usage is TRBV30 and J usage is TRBJ1-2; 7 nucleotides align to TRBD1. The CDR3 extends over 14 amino acids. Germline values: CDR1 GTSNPN, CDR2 SVGIG (reference sequence). Losses at the gene ends were 4 bases for V and 3 bases for J; bases not matched to a gene: 8. CDR3 amino acids: CAWTGGQGDYGYTF. CDR3 nucleotide sequence: TGTGCCTGGACCGGAGGTCAGGGGGACTATGGCTACACCTTC.

The chain joins TRBV4-3 to TRBJ1-4; D may be TRBD1 (6 bases). CDR1 and CDR2 from the germline V gene are LGHNA and YSLEER. The CDR3 runs 17 residues. Trimming took 4 bases from V and 3 from J, leaving 18 bases between them. Here the CDR3 reads CASSPETGRAPNEKLFF. As DNA, the CDR3 is TGCGCCAGCAGCCCTGAGACAGGCAGAGCACCTAATGAAAAACTGTTTTTT.

The CDR3 nucleotides are TGCAGCGTAGCTGACAGGGGAGAGACCCAGTACTTC. Residues: CSVADRGETQYF. This chain uses TRBV29-1 with TRBJ2-5, with 8 bases matching TRBD1. This CDR3 comprises 12 residues. The V gene's germline CDR1 is SQVTM and CDR2 ANQGSEA. Trimming took 6 bases from V and 4 from J; bases not matched to a gene: 4.

This chain connects TRBV6-1 to TRBJ2-1, with 7 bases aligning to TRBD1. The CDR3 has 16 amino acids. Trimming removed 3 bases from V and 4 bases from J; junction bases left unmatched: 9. Per the germline V gene, CDR1 is MNHNS and CDR2 is SASEGT. This chain's CDR3 is CASSESGGTYYNEQFF. The CDR3 nucleotides read TGTGCCAGCAGTGAGTCAGGGGGAACCTATTACAATGAGCAGTTCTTC.

As DNA, the CDR3 is TGTGCCAGCAGCCAGCCCGGGACAGGGGGCGATCAGCCCCAGCATTTT. It is translated as CASSQPGTGGDQPQHF. This rearrangement joins TRBV6-6 to TRBJ1-5; TRBD1 matches at 12 bases. The CDR3 sequence is 16 residues long. V lost 6 bases, J lost 5 bases, and 8 bases stayed unmatched. The germline CDR1 and CDR2 sequences are MNHNY and SVGAGI (reference sequence).

The chain is built from TRBV7-2 and TRBJ1-2; TRBD1 is a possible D gene (6 bases). The V end was cut by 4 bases, the J end by 5 bases, with 11 bases between. The CDR3 has 13 residues. Germline-derived CDR1 and CDR2 are SGHTA and FQGNSA. The CDR3 here is CASSSQGFYGYTF. CDR3 nucleotides: TGTGCCAGCAGCTCACAGGGTTTTTATGGCTACACCTTC.

The chain carries TRBV7-2 and TRBJ1-4; TRBD1 is a possible D gene (5 bases). This CDR3 contains 15 residues. Germline-derived CDR1 and CDR2 are SGHTA and FQGNSA. Trimming removed 5 bases from V and 0 bases from J, with 10 bases in between. The CDR3 protein is CASSVKGPTNEKLFF. In DNA form, the CDR3 reads TGTGCCAGCAGCGTGAAGGGGCCAACTAATGAAAAACTGTTTTTT.

The chain has TRBV7-3 and TRBJ2-3; TRBD1 matches 8 bases. The CDR3 loop spans 15 amino acids. CDR1 and CDR2 from the germline V gene are SGHTA and FQGTGA. V shed 3 bases and J 1 base; nucleotides not matched to a gene: 3. The CDR3 protein is CASSLTGEGTDTQYF. CDR3 nucleotide sequence: TGTGCCAGCAGCTTGACAGGGGAAGGCACAGATACGCAGTATTTT. Using reference TRBV7-3 and TRBJ2-3 for the parts outside the CDR3, the full variable domain is GAGVSQTPSNKVTEKGKYVELRCDPISGHTALYWYRQSLGQGPEFLIYFQGTGAADDSGLPNDRFFAVRPEGSVSTLKIQRTERGDSAVYLCASSLTGEGTDTQYFGPGTRLTVL.

V and J are TRBV14 and TRBJ2-7; TRBD1 matches 7 bases. Germline V gene data show CDR1 as SGHDN and CDR2 as FVKESK. There are 13 residues in the CDR3. V shed 4 bases and J 6 bases; nucleotides not matched to a gene: 6. CDR3 amino acids: CASSPQTGLEQYF. In nucleotides, the CDR3 is TGTGCCAGCAGCCCCCAGACAGGGCTCGAGCAGTACTTC.

The chain has TRBV30 and TRBJ2-7, with 7 positions matching TRBD1. V gave up 5 bases and J gave up 4 bases; unmatched junction bases: 8. This CDR3 contains 13 residues. Germline V gives CDR1 GTSNPN, CDR2 SVGIG (reference sequence). CDR3 nucleotide sequence: TGTGCCTGGCGTCTTTTACAGGGGTACGAGCAGTACTTC. This sequence encodes CAWRLLQGYEQYF. Drawing the rest from reference TRBV30 and TRBJ2-7, the complete variable domain is SQTIHQWPATLVQPVGSPLSLECTVEGTSNPNLYWYRQAAGRGLQLLFYSVGIGQISSEVPQNLSASRPQDRQFILSSKKLLLSDSGFYLCAWRLLQGYEQYFGPGTRLTVT.

The chain joins TRBV6-5 to TRBJ1-6, with D unclear. The CDR3 covers 14 residues. CDR1 MNHEY and CDR2 SVGAGI come from the germline V gene. V lost 7 bases, J lost 3 bases, and 10 bases lay in between. CDR3 DNA sequence: TGTGCCAGCAAGGAAGGAGACTATAATTCACCCCTCCACTTT. Translating gives CASKEGDYNSPLHF.

On this clone itself: Other DNA sequences within the sample encode an identical CDR3. V gene TRBV30 combines with J gene TRBJ2-1, with 11 bases identical to TRBD2. Germline V gene sequence: CDR1 GTSNPN, CDR2 SVGIG (reference sequence). The CDR3 has 16 amino acids. V gave up 3 bases and J gave up 1 base; unmatched junction bases: 5. The CDR3 loop is CAWSRTSGGSYNEQFF. The CDR3, as DNA: TGTGCCTGGAGCCGAACTAGCGGGGGTTCCTACAATGAGCAGTTCTTC.

V gene TRBV4-1 combines with J gene TRBJ2-7; 7 nucleotides match TRBD2. The germline CDR1 and CDR2 sequences are MGHRA and YSYEKL. This CDR3 region has 14 residues. The V gene end was trimmed by 6 bases and the J gene end by 0 bases; junction bases not matched to a gene: 5. As DNA, the CDR3 is TGCGCCAGCAGGCCCCGGGGGGACTCCTACGAGCAGTACTTC. The encoded protein is CASRPRGDSYEQYF.

This clone was counted a few times. CDR3 sequence (DNA): TGTGCCAGCAGCGCTCAGTCCGGGAGTGATGGCTACACCTTC. Translation: CASSAQSGSDGYTF. The V and J genes are TRBV2 and TRBJ1-2; D remains unclear. From germline, CDR1 is SNHLY and CDR2 FYNNEI. The CDR3 contains 14 residues. V was clipped by 6 bases and J by 6 bases, with 17 bases between them. The full variable domain, rest sourced from reference TRBV2 and TRBJ1-2, is EPEVTQTPSHQVTQMGQEVILRCVPISNHLYFYWYRQILGQKVEFLVSFYNNEISEKSEIFDDQFSVERPDGSNFTLKIRSTKLEDSAMYFCASSAQSGSDGYTFGSGTRLTVV.

The J gene is TRBJ2-6, the V gene TRBV11-1, with D unresolved. With 3 bases removed from V and 0 bases from J, the gap between germline ends came to 6 bases. Looked up from germline, CDR1 is SGHAT and CDR2 is FQDESV (reference sequence). The CDR3 is 15 amino acids. The chain's CDR3 is CASSLTNSGANVLTF. The CDR3 region has the DNA TGTGCCAGCAGCTTGACAAACTCTGGGGCCAACGTCCTGACTTTC.